These 2 T cell receptor beta chains were sequenced from one sample in a study of identical twins. From the 5' RACE reads, TCRdb called clonotypes with MiXCR, one entry per CDR3 protein. The sample consists of approximately 490,000 distinct CDR3 sequences, about 20% of them appearing once. The same data also went into a second study, on yellow fever vaccine responses in identical twins.

The specimen was CD4+ T cells sorted from blood. These receptor sequences come from a woman aged 18-29 years in good health.

This clonotype was recorded a few times. This chain uses TRBV5-1 with TRBJ2-1; 7 nucleotides align to TRBD1. Germline CDR1 reads SGHRS; CDR2 reads YFSETQ. Losses at the gene ends were 4 bases for V and 2 bases for J; bases not matched to a gene: 6. This CDR3 is 15 amino acids long. The CDR3 coding sequence is TGCGCCAGCAGCGGGGACAGCCAGACCTACAATGAGCAGTTCTTC. It encodes CASSGDSQTYNEQFF.

This chain connects TRBV12-3 or TRBV12-4 to TRBJ2-1, with a tentative D call TRBD2 (6 bases). Trimming took off 6 bases at V and 0 bases at J, with 18 bases between the two ends. The CDR3 is made up of 17 amino acids. The CDR3 DNA reads TGTGCCAGCAGCCGGGGGAGCAAGGTCGGCTCCTACAATGAGCAGTTCTTC. Its protein is CASSRGSKVGSYNEQFF.